This record covers a single T cell receptor (beta chain). This sample's time point: blood 4 weeks post-SBRT, at nephrectomy. Sample treatment: 15 Gy SBRT to primary tumor, nephrectomy 4 weeks later. After SBRT, blood was collected at 2 and 4 weeks, plus baseline. The tumor was a clear cell renal cell carcinoma. These data are taken from a study of radiation and T cells in renal cell carcinoma. The length of the CDR3 is 14 residues. The germline V gene has CDR1 MNHNS and CDR2 SASEGT. V was clipped by 2 bases and J by 4 bases, with 9 bases between them. Libraries were prepared by immunoSEQ multiplex PCR; TCRdb keeps only in-frame clonotypes and omits some of them. This table has about 78,000 clones, roughly nine tenths appearing once.

The sequencing used blood, collected from a patient whose treatment included radiotherapy and nephrectomy. The V call is TRBV6-1, the J call TRBJ2-1; D remains unclear. The TCR sequence derives from a woman in her seventies with renal cell carcinoma. As DNA, the CDR3 is TGTGCCAGCAGTGAATCTGCACCGTACAATGAGCAGTTCTTC. It codes for CASSESAPYNEQFF.